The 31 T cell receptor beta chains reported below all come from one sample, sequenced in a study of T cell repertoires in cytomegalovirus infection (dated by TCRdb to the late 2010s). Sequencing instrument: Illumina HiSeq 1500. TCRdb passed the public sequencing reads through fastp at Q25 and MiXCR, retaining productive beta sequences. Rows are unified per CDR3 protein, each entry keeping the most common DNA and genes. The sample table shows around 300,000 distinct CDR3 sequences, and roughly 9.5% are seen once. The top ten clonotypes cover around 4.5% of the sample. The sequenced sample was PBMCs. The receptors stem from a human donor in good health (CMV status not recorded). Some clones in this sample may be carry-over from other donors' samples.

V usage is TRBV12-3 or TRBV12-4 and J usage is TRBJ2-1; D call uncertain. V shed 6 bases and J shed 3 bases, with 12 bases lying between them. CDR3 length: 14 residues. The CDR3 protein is CASRPSGIYNEQFF. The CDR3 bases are TGTGCCAGCAGACCATCGGGCATCTACAATGAGCAGTTCTTC.

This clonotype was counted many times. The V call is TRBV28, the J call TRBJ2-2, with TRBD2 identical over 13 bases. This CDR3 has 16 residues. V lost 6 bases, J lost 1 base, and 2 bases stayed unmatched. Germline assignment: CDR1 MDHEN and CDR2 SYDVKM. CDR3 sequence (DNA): TGTGCCAGCAGCAGACTAGCGGGAGGGAACACCGGGGAGCTGTTTTTT. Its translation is CASSRLAGGNTGELFF.

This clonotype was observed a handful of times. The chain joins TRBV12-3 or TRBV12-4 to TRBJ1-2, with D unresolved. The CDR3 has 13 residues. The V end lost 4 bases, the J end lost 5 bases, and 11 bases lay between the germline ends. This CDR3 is CASSSSLEYGYTF. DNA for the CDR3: TGTGCCAGCAGTTCGTCCCTAGAGTATGGCTACACCTTC.

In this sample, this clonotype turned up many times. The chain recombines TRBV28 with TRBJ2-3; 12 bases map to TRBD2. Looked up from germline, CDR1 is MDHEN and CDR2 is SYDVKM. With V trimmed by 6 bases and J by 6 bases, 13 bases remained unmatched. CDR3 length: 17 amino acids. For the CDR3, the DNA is TGTGCCAGCAGGGTGACTCTAGCGGGAGGGCCATTGGATACGCAGTATTTT. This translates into CASRVTLAGGPLDTQYF.

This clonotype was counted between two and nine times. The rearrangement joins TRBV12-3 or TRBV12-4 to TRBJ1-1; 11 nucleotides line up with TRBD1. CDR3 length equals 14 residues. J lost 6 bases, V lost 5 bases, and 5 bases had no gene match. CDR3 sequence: CASSDWTGGSEAFF. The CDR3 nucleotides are TGTGCCAGCAGTGACTGGACAGGGGGCTCTGAAGCTTTCTTT.

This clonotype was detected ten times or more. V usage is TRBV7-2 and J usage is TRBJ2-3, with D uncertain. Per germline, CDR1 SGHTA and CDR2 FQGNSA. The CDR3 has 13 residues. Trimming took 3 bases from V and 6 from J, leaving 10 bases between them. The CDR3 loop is CASSFRTVDTQYF. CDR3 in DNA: TGTGCCAGCAGCTTTAGGACCGTGGATACGCAGTATTTT.

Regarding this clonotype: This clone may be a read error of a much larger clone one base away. The DNA of the CDR3 is TGTGCCAGCAGTCGGGGCAGGGATAGCAATCAGCCCCAGCATTTT. It specifies CASSRGRDSNQPQHF. This chain joins TRBV7-2 and TRBJ1-5; possible D gene TRBD1, 5 bases. Germline CDR1 is SGHTA and CDR2 is FQGNSA. Trimming removed 6 bases at V and 0 bases at J, with 12 bases between. This CDR3 is 15 amino acids long.

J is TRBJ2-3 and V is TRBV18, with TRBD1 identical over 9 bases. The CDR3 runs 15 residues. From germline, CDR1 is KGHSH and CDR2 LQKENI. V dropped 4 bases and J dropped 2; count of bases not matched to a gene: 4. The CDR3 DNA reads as TGTGCCAGCTCACGGGGACAGGGCCCCACAGATACGCAGTATTTT. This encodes CASSRGQGPTDTQYF.

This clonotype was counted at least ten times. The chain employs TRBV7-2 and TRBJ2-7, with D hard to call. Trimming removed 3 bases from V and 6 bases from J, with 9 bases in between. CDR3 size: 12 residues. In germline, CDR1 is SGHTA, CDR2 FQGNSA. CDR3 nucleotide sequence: TGTGCCAGCAGCTTCTGGCTCGGCGAGCAGTACTTC. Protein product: CASSFWLGEQYF.

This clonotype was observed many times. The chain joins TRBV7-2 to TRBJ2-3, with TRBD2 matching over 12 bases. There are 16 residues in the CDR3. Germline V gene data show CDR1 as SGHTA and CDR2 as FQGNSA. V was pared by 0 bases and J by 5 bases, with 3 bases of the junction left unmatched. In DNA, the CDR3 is TGTGCCAGCAGCTTAGCGGCTAGCGGGAGGGGAGATACGCAGTATTTT. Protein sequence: CASSLAASGRGDTQYF.

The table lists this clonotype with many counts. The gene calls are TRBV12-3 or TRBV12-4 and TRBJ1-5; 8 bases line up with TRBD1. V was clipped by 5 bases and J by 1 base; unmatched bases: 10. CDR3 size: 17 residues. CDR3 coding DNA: TGTGCCAGCAGTAGACAGGGGTCAGGGGTGAGCAATCAGCCCCAGCATTTT. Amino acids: CASSRQGSGVSNQPQHF.

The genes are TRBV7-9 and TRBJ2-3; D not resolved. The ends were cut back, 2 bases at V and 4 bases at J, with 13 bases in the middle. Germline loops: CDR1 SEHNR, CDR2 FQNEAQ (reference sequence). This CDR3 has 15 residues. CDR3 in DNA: TGTGCCAGCAGCTTACTAGATCTATCTTCAGATACGCAGTATTTT. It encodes CASSLLDLSSDTQYF.

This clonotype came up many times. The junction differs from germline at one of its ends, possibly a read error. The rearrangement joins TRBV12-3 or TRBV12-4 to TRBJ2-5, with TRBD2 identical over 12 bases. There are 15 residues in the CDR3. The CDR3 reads CASSLGLAGQATQYF. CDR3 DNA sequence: TGTGCCAGCAGCTTAGGACTAGCGGGGCAGGCGACCCAGTACTTC.

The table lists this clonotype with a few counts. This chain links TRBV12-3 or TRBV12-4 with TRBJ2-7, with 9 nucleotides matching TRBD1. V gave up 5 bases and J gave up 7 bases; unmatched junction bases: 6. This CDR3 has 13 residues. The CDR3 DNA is TGTGCCAGCAGTGACAGGGGGTTGGGGGAGCAGTACTTC. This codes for CASSDRGLGEQYF.

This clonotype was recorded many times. The CDR3 loop reads CASSLSGGGPSSGELFF. The CDR3 nucleotides are TGTGCCAGCAGCTTATCAGGCGGGGGGCCGTCGAGCGGGGAGCTGTTTTTT. The chain carries TRBV7-3 and TRBJ2-2; 8 positions agree with TRBD2. This CDR3 is 17 amino acids long. Germline loops: CDR1 SGHTA, CDR2 FQGTGA. V shed 2 bases, J shed 7 bases, and the junction held 12 bases outside the gene matches.

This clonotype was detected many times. The chain's CDR3 is CASSFRDSLYQETQYF. CDR3 nucleotides: TGTGCCAGCAGCTTCCGGGACAGCTTATACCAAGAGACCCAGTACTTC. The chain links TRBV11-2 to TRBJ2-5, with 7 nucleotides matching TRBD1. The ends lost 3 bases at V and 0 bases at J; junction bases unmatched: 7. The CDR3 sequence is 16 residues long. Germline CDR1 and CDR2: SGHAT and FQNNGV.

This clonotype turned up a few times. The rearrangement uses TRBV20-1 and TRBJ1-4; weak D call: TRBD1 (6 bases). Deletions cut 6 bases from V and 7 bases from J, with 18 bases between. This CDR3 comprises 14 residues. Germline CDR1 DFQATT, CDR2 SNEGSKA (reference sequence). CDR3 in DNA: TGCAGTGCCTTTCGAGGGGGTAAAAGTGAAAAACTGTTTTTT. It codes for CSAFRGGKSEKLFF.

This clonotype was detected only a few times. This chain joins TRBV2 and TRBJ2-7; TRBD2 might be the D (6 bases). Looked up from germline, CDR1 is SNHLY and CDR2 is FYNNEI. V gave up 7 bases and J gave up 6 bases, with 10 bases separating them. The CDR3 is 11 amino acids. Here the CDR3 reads CASKAGIEQYF. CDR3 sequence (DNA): TGTGCCAGCAAGGCGGGGATCGAGCAGTACTTC.

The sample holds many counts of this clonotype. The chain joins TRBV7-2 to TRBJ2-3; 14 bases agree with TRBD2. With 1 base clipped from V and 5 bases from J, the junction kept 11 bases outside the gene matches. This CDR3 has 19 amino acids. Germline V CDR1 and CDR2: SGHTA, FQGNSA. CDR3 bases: TGTGCCAGCAGCTTAGGACTAGCGGGAGGGCCGGGGATTGGAGATACGCAGTATTTT. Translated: CASSLGLAGGPGIGDTQYF.

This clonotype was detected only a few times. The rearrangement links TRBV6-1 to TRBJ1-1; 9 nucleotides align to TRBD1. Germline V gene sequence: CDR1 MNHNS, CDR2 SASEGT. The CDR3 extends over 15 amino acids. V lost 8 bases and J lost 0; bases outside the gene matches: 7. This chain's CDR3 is CASRGRTGVNTEAFF. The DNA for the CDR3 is TGTGCCAGCCGGGGTAGGACAGGGGTGAACACTGAAGCTTTCTTT.

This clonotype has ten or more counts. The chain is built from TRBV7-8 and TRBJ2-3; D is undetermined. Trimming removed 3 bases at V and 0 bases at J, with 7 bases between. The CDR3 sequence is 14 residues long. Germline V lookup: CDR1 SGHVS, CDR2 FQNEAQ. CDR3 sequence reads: CASSFLPSTDTQYF. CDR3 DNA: TGTGCCAGCAGCTTTCTACCTAGCACAGATACGCAGTATTTT.

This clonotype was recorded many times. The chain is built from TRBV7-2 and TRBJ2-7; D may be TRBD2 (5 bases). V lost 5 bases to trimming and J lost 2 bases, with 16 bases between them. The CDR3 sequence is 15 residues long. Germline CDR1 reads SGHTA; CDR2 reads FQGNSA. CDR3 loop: CASSRSSTGTYEQYF. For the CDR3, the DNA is TGTGCCAGCAGCCGTTCATCGACGGGGACCTACGAGCAGTACTTC. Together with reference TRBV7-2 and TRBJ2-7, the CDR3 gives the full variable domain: GAGVSQSPSNKVTEKGKDVELRCDPISGHTALYWYRQSLGQGLEFLIYFQGNSAPDKSGLPSDRFSAERTGGSVSTLTIQRTQQEDSAVYLCASSRSSTGTYEQYFGPGTRLTVT.

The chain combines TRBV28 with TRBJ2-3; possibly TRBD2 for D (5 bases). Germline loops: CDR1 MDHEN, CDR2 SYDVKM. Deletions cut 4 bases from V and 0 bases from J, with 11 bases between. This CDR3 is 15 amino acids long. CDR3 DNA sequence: TGTGCCAGCAGTTCCCCCGGGGAGAGCACAGATACGCAGTATTTT. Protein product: CASSSPGESTDTQYF.

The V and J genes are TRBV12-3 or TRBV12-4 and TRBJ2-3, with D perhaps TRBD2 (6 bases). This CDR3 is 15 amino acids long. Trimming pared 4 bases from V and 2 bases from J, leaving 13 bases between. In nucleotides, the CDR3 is TGTGCCAGCAGTTCCTCGGTGGGACTCACAGATACGCAGTATTTT. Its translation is CASSSSVGLTDTQYF.

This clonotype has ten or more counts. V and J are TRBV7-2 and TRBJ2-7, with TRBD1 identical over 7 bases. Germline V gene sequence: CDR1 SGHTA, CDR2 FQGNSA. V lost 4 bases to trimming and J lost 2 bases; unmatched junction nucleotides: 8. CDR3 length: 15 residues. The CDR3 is CASSSRGQSTYEQYF. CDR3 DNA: TGTGCCAGCAGCTCCAGGGGACAGTCGACCTACGAGCAGTACTTC.

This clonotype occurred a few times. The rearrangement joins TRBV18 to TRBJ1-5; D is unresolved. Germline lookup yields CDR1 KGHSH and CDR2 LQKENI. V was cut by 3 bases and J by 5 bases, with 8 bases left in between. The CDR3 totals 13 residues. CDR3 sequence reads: CASSPQDYQPQHF. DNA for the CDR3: TGTGCCAGCTCACCTCAGGATTATCAGCCCCAGCATTTT. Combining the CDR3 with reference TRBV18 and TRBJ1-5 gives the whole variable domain NAGVMQNPRHLVRRRGQEARLRCSPMKGHSHVYWYRQLPEEGLKFMVYLQKENIIDESGMPKERFSAEFPKEGPSILRIQQVVRGDSAAYFCASSPQDYQPQHFGDGTRLSIL.

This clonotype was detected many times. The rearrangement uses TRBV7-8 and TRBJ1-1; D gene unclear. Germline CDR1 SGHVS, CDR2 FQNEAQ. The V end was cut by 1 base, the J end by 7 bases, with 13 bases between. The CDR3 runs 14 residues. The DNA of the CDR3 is TGTGCCAGCAGCTTAGGCGGGCTGCGCCATGAAGCTTTCTTT. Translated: CASSLGGLRHEAFF.

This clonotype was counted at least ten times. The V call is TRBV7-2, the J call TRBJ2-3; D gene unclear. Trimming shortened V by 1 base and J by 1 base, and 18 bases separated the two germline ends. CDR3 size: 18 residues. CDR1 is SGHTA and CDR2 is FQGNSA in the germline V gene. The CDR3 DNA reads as TGTGCCAGCAGCTTAGTCAGGCCGCGGAGTCGAGGCACAGATACGCAGTATTTT. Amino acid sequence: CASSLVRPRSRGTDTQYF. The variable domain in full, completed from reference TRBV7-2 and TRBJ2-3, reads GAGVSQSPSNKVTEKGKDVELRCDPISGHTALYWYRQSLGQGLEFLIYFQGNSAPDKSGLPSDRFSAERTGGSVSTLTIQRTQQEDSAVYLCASSLVRPRSRGTDTQYFGPGTRLTVL.

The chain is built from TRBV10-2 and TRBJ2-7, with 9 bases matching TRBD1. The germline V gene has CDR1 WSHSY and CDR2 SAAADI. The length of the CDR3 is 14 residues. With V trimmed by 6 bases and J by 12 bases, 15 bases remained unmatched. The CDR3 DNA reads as TGCGCCAGCAGACCCGGCGGACAGGGGACCGCGCCGTACTTC. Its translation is CASRPGGQGTAPYF.

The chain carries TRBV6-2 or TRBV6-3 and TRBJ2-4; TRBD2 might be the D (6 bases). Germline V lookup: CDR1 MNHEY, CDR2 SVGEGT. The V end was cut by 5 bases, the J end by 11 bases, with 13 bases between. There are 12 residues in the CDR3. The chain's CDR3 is CASSAAGPVQYF. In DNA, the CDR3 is TGTGCCAGCAGTGCCGCGGGACCCGTTCAGTACTTC.

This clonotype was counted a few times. The CDR3 is CASSHGGGETQYF. In DNA form, the CDR3 reads TGTGCCAGCAGCCACGGGGGCGGGGAGACCCAGTACTTC. V usage is TRBV7-9 and J usage is TRBJ2-5; the D gene could be TRBD1 or TRBD2 (6 bases each). CDR3 length: 13 residues. The V gene lost 5 bases and the J gene lost 5 bases, with 12 bases spanning the gap. Germline V gene data show CDR1 as SEHNR and CDR2 as FQNEAQ (reference sequence).